This TCR beta chain came from a study of blood T cells in healthy people across ages. In its sample, this clonotype was seen a few times. The germline CDR1 and CDR2 sequences are MNHEY and SVGAGI. This CDR3 comprises 12 residues. V was trimmed by 2 bases and J by 11 bases, leaving 12 bases between them. For the second PCR, which ran for 7 to 11 cycles, a sample-barcoded 5' primer and a J-beta primer mix were used. TCRdb analysed the 5' RACE reads with MiXCR anew, one entry per CDR3 protein. The sample includes about 1.7 million distinct CDR3 sequences, roughly 27% of them seen just once. The sample consisted of blood. This chain uses TRBV6-5 with TRBJ2-5; no definite D call. The TCR was taken from a woman under 40 in good health. The CDR3 DNA reads as TGTGCCAGCAGTTACGATCTCGGACGGCAGTACTTC. This codes for CASSYDLGRQYF.